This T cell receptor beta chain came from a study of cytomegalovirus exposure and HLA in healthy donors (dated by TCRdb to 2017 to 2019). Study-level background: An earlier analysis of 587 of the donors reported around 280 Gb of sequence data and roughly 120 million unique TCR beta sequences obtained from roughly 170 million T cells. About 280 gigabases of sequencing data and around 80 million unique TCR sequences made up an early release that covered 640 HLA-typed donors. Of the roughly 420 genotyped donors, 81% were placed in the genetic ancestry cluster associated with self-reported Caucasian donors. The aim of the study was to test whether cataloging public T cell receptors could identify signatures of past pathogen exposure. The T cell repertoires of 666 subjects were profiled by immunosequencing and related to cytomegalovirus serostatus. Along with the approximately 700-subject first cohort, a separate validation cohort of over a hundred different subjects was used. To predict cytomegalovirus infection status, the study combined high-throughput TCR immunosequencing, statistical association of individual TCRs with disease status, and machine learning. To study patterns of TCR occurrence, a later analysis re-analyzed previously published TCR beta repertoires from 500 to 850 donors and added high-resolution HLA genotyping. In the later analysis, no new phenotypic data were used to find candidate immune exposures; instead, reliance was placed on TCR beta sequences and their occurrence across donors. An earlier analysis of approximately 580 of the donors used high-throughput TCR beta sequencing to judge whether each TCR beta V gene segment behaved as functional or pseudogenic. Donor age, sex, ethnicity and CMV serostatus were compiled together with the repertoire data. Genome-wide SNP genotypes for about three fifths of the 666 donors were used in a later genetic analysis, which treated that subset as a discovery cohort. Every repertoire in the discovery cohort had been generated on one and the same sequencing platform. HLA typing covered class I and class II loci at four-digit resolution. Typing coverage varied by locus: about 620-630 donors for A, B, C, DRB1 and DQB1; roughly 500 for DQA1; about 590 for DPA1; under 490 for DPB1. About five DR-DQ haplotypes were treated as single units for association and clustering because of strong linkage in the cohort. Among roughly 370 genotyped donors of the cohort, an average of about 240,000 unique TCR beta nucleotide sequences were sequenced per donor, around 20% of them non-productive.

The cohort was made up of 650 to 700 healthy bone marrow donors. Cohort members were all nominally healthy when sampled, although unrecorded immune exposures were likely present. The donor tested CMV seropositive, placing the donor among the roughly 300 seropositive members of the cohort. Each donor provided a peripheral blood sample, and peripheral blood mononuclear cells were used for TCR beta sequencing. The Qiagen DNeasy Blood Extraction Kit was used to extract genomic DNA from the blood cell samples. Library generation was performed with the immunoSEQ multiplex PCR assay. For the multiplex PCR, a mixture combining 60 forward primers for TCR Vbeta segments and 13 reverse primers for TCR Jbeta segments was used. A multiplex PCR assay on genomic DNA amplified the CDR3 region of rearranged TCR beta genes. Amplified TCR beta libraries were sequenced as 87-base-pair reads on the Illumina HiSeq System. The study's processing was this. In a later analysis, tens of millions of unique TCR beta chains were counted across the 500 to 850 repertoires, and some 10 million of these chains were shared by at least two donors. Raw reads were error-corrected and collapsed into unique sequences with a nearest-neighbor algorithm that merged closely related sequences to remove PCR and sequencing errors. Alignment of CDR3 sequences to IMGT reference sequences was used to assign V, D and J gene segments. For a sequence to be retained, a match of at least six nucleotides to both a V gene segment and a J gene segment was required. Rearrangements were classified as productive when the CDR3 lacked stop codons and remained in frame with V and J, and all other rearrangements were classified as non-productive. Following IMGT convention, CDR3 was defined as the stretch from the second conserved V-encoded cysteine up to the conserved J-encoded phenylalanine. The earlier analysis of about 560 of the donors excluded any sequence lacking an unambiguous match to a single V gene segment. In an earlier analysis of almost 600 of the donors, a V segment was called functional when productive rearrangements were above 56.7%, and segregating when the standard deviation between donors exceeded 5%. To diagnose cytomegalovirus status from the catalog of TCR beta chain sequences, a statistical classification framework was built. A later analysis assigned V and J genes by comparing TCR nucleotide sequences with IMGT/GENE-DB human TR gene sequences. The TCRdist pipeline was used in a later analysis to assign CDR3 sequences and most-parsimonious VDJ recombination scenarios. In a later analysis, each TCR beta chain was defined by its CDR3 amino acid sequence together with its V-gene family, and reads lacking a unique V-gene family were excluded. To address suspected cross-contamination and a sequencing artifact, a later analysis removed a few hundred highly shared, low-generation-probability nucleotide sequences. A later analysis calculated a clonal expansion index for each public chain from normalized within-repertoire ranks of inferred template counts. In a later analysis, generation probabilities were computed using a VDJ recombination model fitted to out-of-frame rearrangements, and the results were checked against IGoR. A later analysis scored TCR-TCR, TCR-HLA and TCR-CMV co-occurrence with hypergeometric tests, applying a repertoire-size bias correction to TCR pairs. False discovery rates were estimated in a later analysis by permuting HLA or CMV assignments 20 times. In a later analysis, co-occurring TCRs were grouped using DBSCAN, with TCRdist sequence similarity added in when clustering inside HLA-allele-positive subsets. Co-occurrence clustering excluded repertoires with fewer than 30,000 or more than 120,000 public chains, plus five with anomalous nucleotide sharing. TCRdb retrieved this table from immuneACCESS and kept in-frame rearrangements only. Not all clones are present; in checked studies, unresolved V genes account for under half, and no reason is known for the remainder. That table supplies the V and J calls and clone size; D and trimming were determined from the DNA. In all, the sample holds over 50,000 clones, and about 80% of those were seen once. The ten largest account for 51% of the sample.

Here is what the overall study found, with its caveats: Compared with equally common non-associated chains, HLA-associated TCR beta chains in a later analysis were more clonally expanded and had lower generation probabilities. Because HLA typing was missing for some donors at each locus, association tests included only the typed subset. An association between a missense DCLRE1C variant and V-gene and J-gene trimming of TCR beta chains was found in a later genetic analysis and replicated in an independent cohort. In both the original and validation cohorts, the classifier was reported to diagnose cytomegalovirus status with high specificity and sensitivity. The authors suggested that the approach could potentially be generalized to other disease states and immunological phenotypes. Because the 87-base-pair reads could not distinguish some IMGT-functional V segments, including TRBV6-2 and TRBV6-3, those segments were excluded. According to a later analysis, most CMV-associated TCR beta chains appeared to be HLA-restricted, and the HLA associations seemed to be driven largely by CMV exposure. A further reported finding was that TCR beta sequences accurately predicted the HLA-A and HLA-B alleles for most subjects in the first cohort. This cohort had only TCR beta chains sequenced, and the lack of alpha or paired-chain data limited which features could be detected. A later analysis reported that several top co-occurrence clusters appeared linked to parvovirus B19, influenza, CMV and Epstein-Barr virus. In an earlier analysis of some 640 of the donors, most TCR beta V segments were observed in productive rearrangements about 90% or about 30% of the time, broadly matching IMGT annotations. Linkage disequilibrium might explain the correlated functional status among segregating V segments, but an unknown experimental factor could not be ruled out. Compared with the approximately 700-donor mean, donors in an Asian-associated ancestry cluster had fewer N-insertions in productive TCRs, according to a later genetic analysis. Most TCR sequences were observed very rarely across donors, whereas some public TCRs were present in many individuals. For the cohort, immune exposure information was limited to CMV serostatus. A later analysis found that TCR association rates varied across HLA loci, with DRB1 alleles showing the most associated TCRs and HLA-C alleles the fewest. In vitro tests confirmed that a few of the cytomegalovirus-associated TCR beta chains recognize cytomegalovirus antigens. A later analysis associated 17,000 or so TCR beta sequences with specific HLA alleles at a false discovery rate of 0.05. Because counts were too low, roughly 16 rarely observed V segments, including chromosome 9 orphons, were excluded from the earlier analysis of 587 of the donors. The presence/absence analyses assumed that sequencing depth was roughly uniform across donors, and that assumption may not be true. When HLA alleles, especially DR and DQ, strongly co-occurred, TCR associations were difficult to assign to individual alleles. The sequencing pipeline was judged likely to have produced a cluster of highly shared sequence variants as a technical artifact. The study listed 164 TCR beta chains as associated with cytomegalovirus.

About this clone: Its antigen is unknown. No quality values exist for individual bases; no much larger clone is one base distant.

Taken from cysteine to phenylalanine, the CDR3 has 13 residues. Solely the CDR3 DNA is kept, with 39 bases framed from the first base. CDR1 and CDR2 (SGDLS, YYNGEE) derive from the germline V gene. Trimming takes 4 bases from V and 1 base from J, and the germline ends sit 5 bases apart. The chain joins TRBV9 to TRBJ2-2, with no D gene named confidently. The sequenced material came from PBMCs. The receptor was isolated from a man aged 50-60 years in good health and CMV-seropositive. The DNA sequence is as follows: TGTGCCAGCAGCCCCCGGAACACCGGGGAGCTGTTTTTT. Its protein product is CASSPRNTGELFF.